Sequencing of this T cell receptor (beta chain) was carried out in a study of shared clonotypes between healthy human individuals. Study results and limitations: Clonotypes which were not shared had lower generation probabilities than clonotypes that all four donors shared.

This CDR3 has 14 residues. The germline V gene encodes CDR1 SGHRS and CDR2 YFSETQ. V trimming: 4 bases; J trimming: 5 bases; junction bases outside the gene matches: 7. The authors ran the assay at deep level. Clones were read by immunoSEQ multiplex PCR, and TCRdb kept only the in-frame ones, dropping some. The data contain some 2.4 million clones, roughly 93% of them singletons. A remark on this clone: Its antigen is currently unknown.

Naive CD45RA+ and memory CD45RA-negative subsets were split from CD4+ cells. The V and J genes are TRBV5-1 and TRBJ2-5; 8 bases align to TRBD1. This sequence originates from a man between 18 and 29 years old in good health. Some clones in this sample may be carry-over from other donors' samples. Sequenced: naive CD4+ T cells from PBMCs. Subset of the sample: CD45RA+ positively selected. The CDR3 region has the DNA TGCGCCAGCAGCGATCAACAGGGGGGTGAGACCCAGTACTTC. The encoded protein is CASSDQQGGETQYF.